Included here is one T cell receptor (beta chain) sequence, with context. This specimen belongs to a study of blood T cell repertoires in COVID-19. Across the study: The United States, Italy and Spain supplied acute and convalescent COVID-19 samples. T cells, B-cell-depleted T cells, or PBMCs provided the cDNA or gDNA that served as material.

V was pared by 4 bases and J by 2 bases, with 12 bases of the junction left unmatched. Germline lookup yields CDR1 MDHEN and CDR2 SYDVKM. The CDR3 extends over 17 amino acids. Per the original methods: How many nucleated cells were present was estimated from reference gene primer amplification. Produced via immunoSEQ multiplex PCR; TCRdb's table is partial and in-frame only. The D gene and trimming were derived from the DNA, and the V and J assignments and clone size from that table. The sample contains roughly 200,000 clones, 70% to 90% of which appear only once. This TCR came from a man of 80 years or more with acute or convalescent COVID-19. This sequence joins TRBV28 and TRBJ2-5; TRBD2 matches 8 bases. The sample was peripheral blood. This CDR3 reads CASSYPGGAVGQETQYF. The CDR3 coding sequence is TGTGCCAGCAGTTACCCGGGGGGGGCAGTCGGGCAAGAGACCCAGTACTTC.